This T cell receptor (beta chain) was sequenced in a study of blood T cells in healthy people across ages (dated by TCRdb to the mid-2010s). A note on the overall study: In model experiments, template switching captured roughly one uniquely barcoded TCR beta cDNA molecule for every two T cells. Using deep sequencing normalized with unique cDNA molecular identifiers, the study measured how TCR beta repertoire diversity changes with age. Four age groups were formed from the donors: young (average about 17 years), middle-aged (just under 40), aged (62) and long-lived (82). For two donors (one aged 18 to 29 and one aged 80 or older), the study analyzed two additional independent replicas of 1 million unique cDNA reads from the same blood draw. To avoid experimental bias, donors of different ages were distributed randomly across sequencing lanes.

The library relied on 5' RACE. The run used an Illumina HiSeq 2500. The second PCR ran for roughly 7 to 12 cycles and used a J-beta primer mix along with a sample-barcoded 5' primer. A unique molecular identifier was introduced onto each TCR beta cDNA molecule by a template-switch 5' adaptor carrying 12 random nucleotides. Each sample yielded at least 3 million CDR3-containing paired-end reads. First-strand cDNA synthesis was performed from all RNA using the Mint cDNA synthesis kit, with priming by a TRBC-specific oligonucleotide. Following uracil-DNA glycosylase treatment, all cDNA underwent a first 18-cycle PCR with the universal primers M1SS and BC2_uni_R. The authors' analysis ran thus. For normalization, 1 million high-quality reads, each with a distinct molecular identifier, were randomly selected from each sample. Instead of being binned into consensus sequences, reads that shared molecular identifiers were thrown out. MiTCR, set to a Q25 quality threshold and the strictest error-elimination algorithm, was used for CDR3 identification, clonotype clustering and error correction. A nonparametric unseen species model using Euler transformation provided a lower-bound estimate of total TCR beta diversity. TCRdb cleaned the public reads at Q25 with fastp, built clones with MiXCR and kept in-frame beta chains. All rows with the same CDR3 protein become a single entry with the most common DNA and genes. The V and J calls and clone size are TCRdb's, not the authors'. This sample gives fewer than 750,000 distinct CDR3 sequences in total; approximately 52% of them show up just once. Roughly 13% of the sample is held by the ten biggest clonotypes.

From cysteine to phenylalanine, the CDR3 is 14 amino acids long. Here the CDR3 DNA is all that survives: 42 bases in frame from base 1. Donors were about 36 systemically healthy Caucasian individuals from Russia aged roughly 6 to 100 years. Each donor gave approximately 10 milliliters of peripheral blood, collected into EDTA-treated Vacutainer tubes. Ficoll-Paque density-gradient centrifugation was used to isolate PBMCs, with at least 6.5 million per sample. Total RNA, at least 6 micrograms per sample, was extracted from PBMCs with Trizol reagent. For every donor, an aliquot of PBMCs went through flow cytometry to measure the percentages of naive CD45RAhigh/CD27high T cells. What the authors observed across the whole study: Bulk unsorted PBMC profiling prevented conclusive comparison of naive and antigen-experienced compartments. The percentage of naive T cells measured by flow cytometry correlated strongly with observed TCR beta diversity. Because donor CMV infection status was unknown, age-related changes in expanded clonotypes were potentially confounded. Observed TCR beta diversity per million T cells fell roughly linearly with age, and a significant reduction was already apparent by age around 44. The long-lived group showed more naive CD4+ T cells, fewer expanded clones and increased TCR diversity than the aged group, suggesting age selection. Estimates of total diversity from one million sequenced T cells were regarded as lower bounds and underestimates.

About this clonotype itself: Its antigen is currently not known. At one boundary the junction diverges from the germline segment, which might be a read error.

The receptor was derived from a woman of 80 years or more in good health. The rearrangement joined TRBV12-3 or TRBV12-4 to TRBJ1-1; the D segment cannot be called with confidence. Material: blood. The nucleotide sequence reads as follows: TGCGCCAGCACCCTTCAGACGACGAACACTGAAGCTTTCTTT. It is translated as CASTLQTTNTEAFF.